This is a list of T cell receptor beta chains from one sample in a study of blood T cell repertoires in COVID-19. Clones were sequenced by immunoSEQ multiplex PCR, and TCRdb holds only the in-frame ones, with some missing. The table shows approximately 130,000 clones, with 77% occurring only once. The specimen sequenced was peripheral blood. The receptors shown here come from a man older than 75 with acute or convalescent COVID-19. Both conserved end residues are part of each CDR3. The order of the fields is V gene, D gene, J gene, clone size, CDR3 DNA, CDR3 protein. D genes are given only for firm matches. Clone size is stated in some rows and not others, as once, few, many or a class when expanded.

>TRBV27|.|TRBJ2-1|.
TGTGCCAGCAGTTTAACTAGAATTGATACCGGTGAGCAGTTCTTC
CASSLTRIDTGEQFF
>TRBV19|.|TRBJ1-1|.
TGTGCCAGTAGTGGACTATTAAATACTGAAGCTTTCTTT
CASSGLLNTEAFF
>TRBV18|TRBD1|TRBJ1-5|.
TGTGCCAGCACATATACTGAGGGACAGGACCTCTGGCAGCCCCAGCATTTT
CASTYTEGQDLWQPQHF
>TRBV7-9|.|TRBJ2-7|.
TGTGCCAGCAGCTTATTGTATCCAGGGGAGCAGTACTTC
CASSLLYPGEQYF
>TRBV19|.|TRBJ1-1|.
TGTGCCAGTAGTATACGTGGGCAGGGTGCTGAAGCTTTCTTT
CASSIRGQGAEAFF
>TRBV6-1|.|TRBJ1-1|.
TGTGCCAGCAGTGAATCGGGGGGGGTCACTGAAGCTTTCTTT
CASSESGGVTEAFF
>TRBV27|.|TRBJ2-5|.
TGTGCCAGCAGTCCCGGGACTTTTCAAGAGACCCAGTACTTC
CASSPGTFQETQYF
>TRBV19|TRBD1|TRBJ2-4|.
TGTGCCAGTAGTCTCCACGGGACAGGTAAAGCCAAAAACATTCAGTACTTC
CASSLHGTGKAKNIQYF
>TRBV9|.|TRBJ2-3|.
TGTGCCAGCAGCCCCCTTGGAGGGGGAGGGAGCACAGATACGCAGTATTTT
CASSPLGGGGSTDTQYF
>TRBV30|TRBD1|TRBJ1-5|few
TGTGCCTGGAGTGGACAGGGGGCCCAGCCCCAGCATTTT
CAWSGQGAQPQHF
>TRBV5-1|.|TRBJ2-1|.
TGCGCCAGCTTTTCAGGGGATACCTACAATGAGCAGTTCTTC
CASFSGDTYNEQFF
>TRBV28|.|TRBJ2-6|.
TGTGCCAGCAGCCTCCCCGCTGCGGGGGCGTTAGGGCCGGATGGGGCCAACGTCCTGACTTTC
CASSLPAAGALGPDGANVLTF
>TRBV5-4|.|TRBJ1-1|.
TGTGCCAGCAGCCCCAGGGGAGGGGACACTGAAGCTTTCTTT
CASSPRGGDTEAFF
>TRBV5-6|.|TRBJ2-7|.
TGTGCCAGCAGCTTGGGTGGGGGGGGCTCCCACGAGCAGTACTTC
CASSLGGGGSHEQYF
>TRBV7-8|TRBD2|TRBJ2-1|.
TGTGCCAGCAGCTTAGCGGGGTCGGCGGGGGGGGCTACTGAGCAGTTCTTC
CASSLAGSAGGATEQFF
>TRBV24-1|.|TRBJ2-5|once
TGTGCCACTGACACAAGCTTCGAGACCCAGTACTTC
CATDTSFETQYF
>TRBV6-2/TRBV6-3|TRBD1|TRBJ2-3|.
TGTGCCAGCAGTCACAGGGGGGGCACAGATACGCAGTATTTT
CASSHRGGTDTQYF
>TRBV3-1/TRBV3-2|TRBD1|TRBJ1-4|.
TGTGCCAGCAGTCCTGCGACAGGGGGATCTAATGAAAAACTGTTTTTT
CASSPATGGSNEKLFF
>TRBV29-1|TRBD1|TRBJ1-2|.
TGCAGCGCCTTGGACAGGGGGTCCTATGGCTACACCTTC
CSALDRGSYGYTF
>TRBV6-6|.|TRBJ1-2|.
TGTGCCAGCAGGCCCTCGGGGGGCTACACCTTC
CASRPSGGYTF
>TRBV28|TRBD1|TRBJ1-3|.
TGTGCCAGCAGTTTATTTCCAGGGGGCACTGGAAACACCATATATTTT
CASSLFPGGTGNTIYF
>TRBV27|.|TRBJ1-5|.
TGTGCCAGCCGCTACCAGGGGAGCAATCAGCCCCAGCATTTT
CASRYQGSNQPQHF
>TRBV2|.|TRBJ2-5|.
TGTGCCAGCAGTGGTCAGGCCCAAGAGACCCAGTACTTC
CASSGQAQETQYF
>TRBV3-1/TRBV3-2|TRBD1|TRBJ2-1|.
TGTGCCAGCAGCCCCCAAAATCCGGGACAGGGTTTTTTCTTC
CASSPQNPGQGFFF
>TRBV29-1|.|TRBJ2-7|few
TGCAGCGCCAAAACCCGACTGGCCCCCGTGGAGCAGTACTTC
CSAKTRLAPVEQYF
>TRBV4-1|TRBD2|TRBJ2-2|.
TGCGCCAGCCACCCGGCGGGGCTAGCGGGGACCACCGGGGAGCTGTTTTTT
CASHPAGLAGTTGELFF
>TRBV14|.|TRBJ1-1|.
TGTGCCAGCAGCCGCGACGGGGAAGCTTTCTTT
CASSRDGEAFF
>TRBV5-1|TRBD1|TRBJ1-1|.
TGCGCCAGCAGCTTTAGGACAGGGGCCGTGAGCACTGAAGCTTTCTTT
CASSFRTGAVSTEAFF
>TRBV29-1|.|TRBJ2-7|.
TGCAGCGTTGAGTCAGGAACCTACGAGCAGTACTTC
CSVESGTYEQYF
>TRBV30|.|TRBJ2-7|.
TGTGCCTGGAGCTTCGGGGGGCCCCCGGAGGAGCAGTACTTC
CAWSFGGPPEEQYF
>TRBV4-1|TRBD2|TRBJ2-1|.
TGCGCCAGCAGCCGAATGGGACTAGCGTCTTACAATGAGCAGTTCTTC
CASSRMGLASYNEQFF
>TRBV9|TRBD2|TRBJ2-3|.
TGTGCCAGCAGCGTCAGCGGGGGGGCCGCAGATACGCAGTATTTT
CASSVSGGAADTQYF
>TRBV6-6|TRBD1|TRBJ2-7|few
TGTGCCAGCAGTTACACACAGGGGGCGAACGAGCAGTACTTC
CASSYTQGANEQYF
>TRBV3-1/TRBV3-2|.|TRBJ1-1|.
TGTGCCAGCAGCCAAGAAGGGGCGAGGAACACTGAAGCTTTCTTT
CASSQEGARNTEAFF
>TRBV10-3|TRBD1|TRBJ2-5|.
TGTGCCATCAGGCGGGACAGGGACCAAGAGACCCAGTACTTC
CAIRRDRDQETQYF
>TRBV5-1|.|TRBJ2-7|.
TGCGCCAGCAGCTTGTTACCGGGGAGTTCCTACGAGCAGTACTTC
CASSLLPGSSYEQYF
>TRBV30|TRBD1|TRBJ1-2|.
TGTGCCTGGCGGGGGGACAGGGTTAACTATGGCTACACCTTC
CAWRGDRVNYGYTF
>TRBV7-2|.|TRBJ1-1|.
TGTGCCAGCAGCTTGAGGCGTGAGAACACTGAAGCTTTCTTT
CASSLRRENTEAFF
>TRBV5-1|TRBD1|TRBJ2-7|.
TGCGCCAGCAGCGAAGACAGGGTGGGCTACGAGCAGTACTTC
CASSEDRVGYEQYF
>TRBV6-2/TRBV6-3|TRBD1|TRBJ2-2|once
TGTGCCAGCAGCCCTCCAGGGGGCATACCGAACACCGGGGAGCTGTTTTTT
CASSPPGGIPNTGELFF
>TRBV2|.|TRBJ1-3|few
TGTGCCACCAGGGGTCCCAGGGCTGGTGGAAACACCATATATTTT
CATRGPRAGGNTIYF
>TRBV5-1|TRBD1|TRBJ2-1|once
TGCGCCAGCAGCTCGGGAACAGGGGGCGTTTCCTACAATGAGCAGTTCTTC
CASSSGTGGVSYNEQFF
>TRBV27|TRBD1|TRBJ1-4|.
TGTGCCAGCAGTTTACAGGGGGAGTCTGAAAAACTGTTTTTT
CASSLQGESEKLFF
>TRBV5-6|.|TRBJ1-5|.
TGTGCCAGCAGCCCACTTAGAACAGACGACAGCAATCAGCCCCAGCATTTT
CASSPLRTDDSNQPQHF
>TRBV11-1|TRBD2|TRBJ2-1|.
TGTGCCAGCAGCACCACTAGCGGGGGGGTTTACAATGAGCAGTTCTTC
CASSTTSGGVYNEQFF
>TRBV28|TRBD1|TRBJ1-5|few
TGTGCCAGCAGGACCGACAGGGGATGGCCGCCCCAGCATTTT
CASRTDRGWPPQHF
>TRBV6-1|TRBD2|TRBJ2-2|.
TGTGCCAGCAGTGAACTAGCGGGGAGGAACACCGGGGAGCTGTTTTTT
CASSELAGRNTGELFF
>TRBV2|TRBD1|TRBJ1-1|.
TGTGCCAGCAAAATGGACAGGCCCGCCACTGAAGCTTTCTTT
CASKMDRPATEAFF
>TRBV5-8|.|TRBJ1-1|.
TGTGCCAGCAGCCCCACTATAAAGAACACTGAAGCTTTCTTT
CASSPTIKNTEAFF
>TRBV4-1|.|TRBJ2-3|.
TGCGCCAGCAGCCAAGTTCGAGGCCAAGATACGCAGTATTTT
CASSQVRGQDTQYF
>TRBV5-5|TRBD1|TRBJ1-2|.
TGTGCCAGCAGCCCGACTGGGACAGGGCTTGGCTACACCTTC
CASSPTGTGLGYTF
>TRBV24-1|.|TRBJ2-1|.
TGTGCCACCAGTGACCTTGCGACGGGGGTTAATGAGCAGTTCTTC
CATSDLATGVNEQFF
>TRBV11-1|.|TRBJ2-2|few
TGTGCCAGCACCTCGCAAGAGGATGACGGGGAGCTGTTTTTT
CASTSQEDDGELFF
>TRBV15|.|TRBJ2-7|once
TGTGCCACCAGCGAAGTTTCTTTTGCGTCCTACGAGCAGTACTTC
CATSEVSFASYEQYF
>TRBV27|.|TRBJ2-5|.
TGTGCCAGCAGTTTCCTCCCCCAAGAGACCCAGTACTTC
CASSFLPQETQYF
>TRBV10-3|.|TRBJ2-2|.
TGTGCCATCAGTGAAGTGGGAGGGGGTGACACCGGGGAGCTGTTTTTT
CAISEVGGGDTGELFF
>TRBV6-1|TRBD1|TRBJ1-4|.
TGTGCCAGCAGTCGCGTGGGACAGGGGGATGAAAAACTGTTTTTT
CASSRVGQGDEKLFF
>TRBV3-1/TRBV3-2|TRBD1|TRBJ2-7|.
TGTGCCAGCAGCCAGGGACAGGGTATTTCCGAGCAGTACTTC
CASSQGQGISEQYF
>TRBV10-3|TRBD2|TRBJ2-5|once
TGTGCCACGTCATCGGGACTAGCAATTGAGACCCAGTACTTC
CATSSGLAIETQYF